The T cell receptor (beta chain) under discussion was sequenced for a study of T cell repertoires in cytomegalovirus infection. Overall study context: Well-studied HLA-B-restricted CMV epitopes were used in the study alongside recently identified HLA-C-restricted ones. Both CMV infection and a matching HLA type were indicated by public TCR beta signatures. Broader study findings: Predominance within the ex vivo response was attributable to HLA-C-restricted CMV-specific TCR beta clonotypes. There were carriers of CMV plus the relevant HLA, and cumulative public TCR beta family frequency identified them.

Germline V gives CDR1 SGHTA, CDR2 FQGNSA. The CDR3 runs 16 residues. V lost 7 bases and J 0 bases, leaving 18 bases between the germline ends. Each CDR3 protein is one row after TCRdb ran MiXCR on the reads. This table holds fewer than 850,000 distinct CDR3 sequences, 25% to 35% found once. This clonotype was picked up many times. Its antigen is currently unknown. The rearrangement joins TRBV7-2 to TRBJ1-1; a weak D match, TRBD1 (6 bases). This TCR came from a human donor in good health (CMV status not recorded). Some clones in this sample may be carry-over from other donors' samples. The input for sequencing was cultured CD8+ T cells from PBMCs, taken from culture after CMV antigen stimulation. DNA for the CDR3: TGTGCCAGCATCCCGAACCACAGGGCCATGAACACTGAAGCTTTCTTT. Protein: CASIPNHRAMNTEAFF.